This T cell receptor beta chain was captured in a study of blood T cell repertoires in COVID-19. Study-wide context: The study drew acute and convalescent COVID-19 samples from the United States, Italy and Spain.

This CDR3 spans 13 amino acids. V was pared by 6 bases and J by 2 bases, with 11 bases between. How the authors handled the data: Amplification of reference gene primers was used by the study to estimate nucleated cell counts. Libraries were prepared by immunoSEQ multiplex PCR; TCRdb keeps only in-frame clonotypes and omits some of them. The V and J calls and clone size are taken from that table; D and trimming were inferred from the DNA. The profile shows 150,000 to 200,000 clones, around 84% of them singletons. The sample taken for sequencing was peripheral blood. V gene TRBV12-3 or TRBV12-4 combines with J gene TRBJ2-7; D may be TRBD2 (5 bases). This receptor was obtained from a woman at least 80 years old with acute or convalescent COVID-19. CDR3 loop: CASSRSVTYEQYF. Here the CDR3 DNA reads TGTGCCAGCAGCCGTAGCGTGACCTACGAGCAGTACTTC.